This TCR beta chain was captured by sequencing in a study of CD8 T cells in Susac syndrome. Overall study: Intravenous immunoglobulin alone or corticosteroids were being given to patients with Susac syndrome at blood draw, unless they were therapy-naive. Study-level findings and limits: CD4+ repertoires of Susac syndrome patients lacked detectable clonal expansion.

Blood CD8+ and CD4+ T cells underwent high-throughput TCR beta sequencing. Random hexamers primed reverse transcription of about 0.45 to 1 ug RNA. The TCR beta CDR3 was amplified by immunoSEQ multiplex PCR across 54 Vbeta, 13 Jbeta. TCRdb re-derived calls from the immunoSEQ multiplex PCR reads in MiXCR, one entry per CDR3 protein. In the table there are about 190,000 distinct CDR3 sequences, around 95% of which are singletons. As regards this clonotype: Its antigen is as yet unknown.

Sample: CD4+ T cells from PBMCs. The TCR comes from a human donor with Susac syndrome.

The CDR3 coding sequence is TGTGCCAGCATTCGCGGAGACACCGGGGAGCTGTTTTTT. Its translation is CASIRGDTGELFF. V is TRBV27 and J is TRBJ2-2; D is unresolved. The germline CDR1 and CDR2 sequences are MNHEY and SMNVEV (reference sequence). V lost 7 bases and J lost 3, with 9 bases in between. The CDR3 covers 13 residues.